This T cell receptor (beta chain) is drawn from a study of T cell changes during pregnancy in multiple sclerosis. Germline V gene data show CDR1 as MNHNS and CDR2 as SASEGT. This CDR3 contains 15 residues. Trimming removed 1 base at V and 7 bases at J, with 14 bases between. Clones were sequenced by immunoSEQ multiplex PCR, and TCRdb holds only the in-frame ones, with some missing. The data contain about 67,000 clones, roughly 92% of them singletons. Sequenced here: peripheral blood, sampled in the second trimester of pregnancy. The clonotype was recovered from a female donor with multiple sclerosis, enrolled in a pregnancy study. This rearrangement joins TRBV6-1 to TRBJ1-5, with D possibly matching TRBD1 (6 bases). CDR3 residues: CASSEGQGSGQPQHF. DNA of the CDR3: TGTGCCAGCAGTGAAGGGCAGGGGTCGGGGCAGCCCCAGCATTTT.